The 30 T cell receptor beta chains listed next were all sequenced from one sample in a study of CD8+ T cells in alopecia areata. Investigators isolated RNA and reverse transcribed it into cDNA to act as the sequencing template. Data came from immunoSEQ multiplex PCR; TCRdb stores just in-frame clones and leaves some out. The sample comprises roughly 250,000 clones, approximately 61% of which are singletons, and 0.95% to 1.5% rests with the top ten. The specimen was CD4+ T cells sorted from blood, collected at week 0. These receptors were obtained from a human donor with alopecia areata.

The chain recombines TRBV29-1 with TRBJ1-2; 8 nucleotides line up with TRBD1. The germline gives CDR1 SQVTM, CDR2 ANQGSEA. The CDR3 spans 12 residues. Unmatched junction bases numbered 8, after V lost 6 bases and J lost 8 bases. CDR3 nucleotide sequence: TGCAGCGTCGCCCAGGGGGCGGGCGGCTACACCTTC. Protein product: CSVAQGAGGYTF.

This clone came up a few times. V and J are TRBV29-1 and TRBJ1-2, with TRBD1 matching over 9 bases. The CDR3 sequence is 12 residues long. From germline, CDR1 is SQVTM and CDR2 ANQGSEA. With 4 bases clipped from V and 5 bases from J, the junction kept 2 bases outside the gene matches. The CDR3, as DNA: TGCAGCGTTGCGACAGGGGGATATGGCTACACCTTC. It specifies CSVATGGYGYTF.

The chain links TRBV4-2 to TRBJ1-1, with TRBD1 matching over 7 bases. After removal of 5 bases from V and 1 base from J, the junction contained 10 bases not matched to a gene. Germline loops: CDR1 LGHNA, CDR2 YNFKEQ. This CDR3 has 16 amino acids. The CDR3 loop reads CASSKRGGAANTEAFF. CDR3 bases: TGTGCCAGCAGCAAAAGAGGGGGCGCCGCGAACACTGAAGCTTTCTTT.

Only a few counts were recorded for this clone. Other nucleotide sequences from this sample produce the same CDR3. The chain has TRBV9 and TRBJ2-2; D ambiguous. V was trimmed by 0 bases and J by 8 bases, leaving 8 bases between them. The CDR3 has 13 residues. Germline CDR1 reads SGDLS; CDR2 reads YYNGEE. This chain's CDR3 is CASSVEVAGELFF. The CDR3 coding sequence is TGTGCCAGCAGCGTAGAGGTCGCGGGGGAGCTGTTTTTT.

The V gene is TRBV29-1, the J gene TRBJ1-2, with no clear D. The germline CDR1 and CDR2 sequences are SQVTM and ANQGSEA. Trimming took off 7 bases at V and 6 bases at J, with 12 bases between the two ends. The CDR3 extends over 11 amino acids. For the CDR3, the DNA is TGCAGCGCCACTGGGATCGATGGCTACACCTTC. This codes for CSATGIDGYTF.

The V gene is TRBV9, the J gene TRBJ2-1; D is tentatively TRBD1 or TRBD2 (5 bases each). This CDR3 comprises 19 residues. CDR1 and CDR2 (germline): SGDLS, YYNGEE. The V gene lost 4 bases and the J gene lost 0 bases, with 23 bases spanning the gap. The CDR3: CASSSRMLGTGPSYNEQFF. The CDR3 DNA sequence: TGTGCCAGCAGCTCCCGAATGTTGGGGACGGGTCCCTCCTACAATGAGCAGTTCTTC.

The gene calls are TRBV5-1 and TRBJ2-7; 7 bases map to TRBD1. V lost 2 bases and J lost 1; bases outside the gene matches: 3. CDR1 and CDR2 (germline): SGHRS, YFSETQ. The CDR3 totals 14 residues. The CDR3 region is CASSFGQESYEQYF. The CDR3 coding sequence is TGCGCCAGCAGCTTCGGACAGGAGTCCTACGAGCAGTACTTC.

This sequence joins TRBV30 and TRBJ2-2; D remains unclear. The germline gives CDR1 GTSNPN, CDR2 SVGIG (reference sequence). V was clipped by 5 bases and J by 5 bases, with 3 bases between them. The CDR3 spans 10 residues. The CDR3 region is CAWATGELFF. CDR3 nucleotide sequence: TGTGCCTGGGCAACCGGGGAGCTGTTTTTT.

The chain joins TRBV18 to TRBJ2-7; 8 nucleotides agree with TRBD2. The germline V gene encodes CDR1 KGHSH and CDR2 LQKENI. There are 16 residues in the CDR3. The V segment lost 3 bases and the J segment 0 bases; nucleotides outside the gene matches: 7. CDR3 residues: CASSPRVAGNSYEQYF. The CDR3 coding sequence is TGTGCCAGCTCACCGCGGGTAGCGGGAAACTCCTACGAGCAGTACTTC. The full variable domain, completed using reference TRBV18 and TRBJ2-7, is NAGVMQNPRHLVRRRGQEARLRCSPMKGHSHVYWYRQLPEEGLKFMVYLQKENIIDESGMPKERFSAEFPKEGPSILRIQQVVRGDSAAYFCASSPRVAGNSYEQYFGPGTRLTVT.

The chain carries TRBV29-1 and TRBJ2-5; unclear D gene. V was pared by 1 base and J by 1 base, with 7 bases between. Looked up from germline, CDR1 is SQVTM and CDR2 is ANQGSEA. The CDR3 loop spans 13 amino acids. CDR3 in DNA: TGCAGCGTTGAAGGACATACCCAAGAGACCCAGTACTTC. Its protein product is CSVEGHTQETQYF.

This sequence joins TRBV30 and TRBJ1-2, with D uncertain. CDR1 is GTSNPN, CDR2 SVGIG, per germline (reference sequence). The V and J ends lost 2 bases and 6 bases respectively, with 7 bases between them. CDR3 length: 11 amino acids. CDR3 nucleotides: TGTGCCTGGAGTAATGGAAATGGCTACACCTTC. It codes for CAWSNGNGYTF.

This clone was found once. This sequence joins TRBV5-6 and TRBJ2-2; possibly TRBD2 for D (6 bases). Germline V gene lookup returns CDR1 SGHDT and CDR2 YYEEEE. The CDR3 is made up of 16 amino acids. V lost 0 bases, J lost 2 bases, and 11 bases lay in between. The CDR3 DNA follows: TGTGCCAGCAGCTTGGGGCGGCGGGGTAACACCGGGGAGCTGTTTTTT. Encoded protein: CASSLGRRGNTGELFF.

The V gene is TRBV5-1, the J gene TRBJ1-2; 9 bases are a match to TRBD1. CDR3 length: 14 amino acids. Germline CDR1 reads SGHRS; CDR2 reads YFSETQ. Trimming at V came to 3 bases and at J to 4 bases, leaving 4 bases not matched to a gene. CDR3 sequence: CASSSGTGSYGYTF. The CDR3 region has the DNA TGCGCCAGCAGCTCCGGGACAGGGTCCTATGGCTACACCTTC.

This sequence joins TRBV7-2 and TRBJ2-1; D uncertain. Germline-derived CDR1 and CDR2 are SGHTA and FQGNSA. The CDR3 extends over 15 amino acids. Trimming removed 1 base from V and 3 bases from J, with 10 bases in between. CDR3 region: CASSLDVRVYNEQFF. Here the CDR3 DNA reads TGTGCCAGCAGCTTAGACGTTAGGGTCTACAATGAGCAGTTCTTC. The variable domain in full, completed from reference TRBV7-2 and TRBJ2-1, reads GAGVSQSPSNKVTEKGKDVELRCDPISGHTALYWYRQSLGQGLEFLIYFQGNSAPDKSGLPSDRFSAERTGGSVSTLTIQRTQQEDSAVYLCASSLDVRVYNEQFFGPGTRLTVL.

The chain recombines TRBV30 with TRBJ1-3; unclear D gene. V was trimmed by 8 bases and J by 0 bases, leaving 8 bases between them. CDR1 and CDR2 (germline): GTSNPN, SVGIG (reference sequence). CDR3 size: 12 residues. CDR3 nucleotide sequence: TGTGCCCAGAGGGACTCTGGAAACACCATATATTTT. Amino acids: CAQRDSGNTIYF.

This chain connects TRBV29-1 to TRBJ2-3; D is perhaps TRBD1 (5 bases). Per germline, CDR1 SQVTM and CDR2 ANQGSEA. V gave up 6 bases and J gave up 3 bases, with 10 bases separating them. There are 12 residues in the CDR3. Here the CDR3 DNA reads TGCAGCGTGAAGGGGCCGACAGATACGCAGTATTTT. It codes for CSVKGPTDTQYF.

There are a few counts of this clone. The sample contains more than one DNA sequence encoding this CDR3. This chain links TRBV5-1 with TRBJ2-1; TRBD1 or TRBD2 may be the D gene (5 bases each). Trimming removed 0 bases from V and 0 bases from J, with 7 bases in between. This CDR3 spans 15 amino acids. Germline V gene lookup returns CDR1 SGHRS and CDR2 YFSETQ. Here the CDR3 reads CASSLGGSSYNEQFF. CDR3 nucleotides: TGCGCCAGCAGCTTGGGGGGGAGCTCCTACAATGAGCAGTTCTTC.

The chain joins TRBV5-1 to TRBJ1-4, with D possibly TRBD1 on 6 matching bases. CDR1 and CDR2 from the germline V gene are SGHRS and YFSETQ. CDR3 length equals 14 residues. Trimming pared 4 bases from V and 5 bases from J, leaving 12 bases between. DNA of the CDR3: TGCGCCAGCAGCACGGACAGCCGCAATGAAAAACTGTTTTTT. Its protein is CASSTDSRNEKLFF.

The chain combines TRBV25-1 with TRBJ2-6, with D unclear. V lost 4 bases to trimming and J lost 3 bases, with 7 bases between them. This CDR3 is 14 amino acids long. Germline CDR1 reads MGHDK; CDR2 reads SYGVNS. The CDR3 sequence is CASSGAVGANVLTF. Here the CDR3 DNA reads TGTGCCAGCAGTGGTGCGGTTGGGGCCAACGTCCTGACTTTC.

This clone was picked up a small number of times. The CDR3 spells CASSLGTGGNDEQYF. The DNA of the CDR3 is TGTGCCAGCAGCTTGGGGACAGGGGGCAACGACGAGCAGTACTTC. The V and J genes are TRBV7-6 and TRBJ2-7, with 12 bases lining up with TRBD1. The CDR3 has 15 amino acids. Germline V gene lookup returns CDR1 SGHVS and CDR2 FNYEAQ. The V and J ends lost 3 bases and 5 bases, in that order; junction bases with no gene match: 5.

J is TRBJ2-5 and V is TRBV7-8; 8 bases match TRBD1. The CDR3 has 16 residues. Per the germline V gene, CDR1 is SGHVS and CDR2 is FQNEAQ. V shed 1 base, J shed 4 bases, and the junction held 8 bases outside the gene matches. The chain's CDR3 is CASSLGAGGTGETQYF. CDR3 nucleotides: TGTGCCAGCAGCTTAGGCGCAGGGGGCACAGGAGAGACCCAGTACTTC.

This chain links TRBV25-1 with TRBJ1-6, with D unclear. This CDR3 is built from 15 residues. Per germline, CDR1 MGHDK and CDR2 SYGVNS. V was trimmed by 2 bases and J by 7 bases, leaving 12 bases between them. In DNA, the CDR3 is TGTGCCAGCAGTGAAATAAGTCCTGAAAATTCACCCCTCCACTTT. Its translation: CASSEISPENSPLHF.

This chain connects TRBV29-1 to TRBJ1-1, with 9 bases lining up with TRBD1. Germline V lookup: CDR1 SQVTM, CDR2 ANQGSEA. V trimming: 7 bases; J trimming: 1 base; junction bases outside the gene matches: 13. This CDR3 has 16 residues. This CDR3 is CSARQGGSGRNTEAFF. In DNA form, the CDR3 reads TGCAGCGCCCGACAGGGGGGGTCCGGGAGGAACACTGAAGCTTTCTTT. Looking up the rest from reference TRBV29-1 and TRBJ1-1 gives the full variable domain: SAVISQKPSRDICQRGTSLTIQCQVDSQVTMMFWYRQQPGQSLTLIATANQGSEATYESGFVIDKFPISRPNLTFSTLTVSNMSPEDSSIYLCSARQGGSGRNTEAFFGQGTRLTVV.

The V and J genes are TRBV5-4 and TRBJ1-6, with TRBD1 identical over 7 bases. With V trimmed by 0 bases and J by 5 bases, 5 bases remained unmatched. The CDR3 length is 16 residues. Germline V lookup: CDR1 SGHNT, CDR2 YYREEE (reference sequence). The CDR3 spells CASSLGLGQHNSPLHF. The CDR3 bases are TGTGCCAGCAGCTTGGGTTTGGGACAGCATAATTCACCCCTCCACTTT. Full variable domain (rest looked up from reference TRBV5-4 and TRBJ1-6): ETGVTQSPTHLIKTRGQQVTLRCSSQSGHNTVSWYQQALGQGPQFIFQYYREEENGRGNFPPRFSGLQFPNYSSELNVNALELDDSALYLCASSLGLGQHNSPLHFGNGTRLTVT.

The chain links TRBV30 to TRBJ1-5; D is undetermined. The V end lost 0 bases, the J end lost 3 bases, and 6 bases lay between the germline ends. CDR1 and CDR2 (germline): GTSNPN, SVGIG (reference sequence). The CDR3 is 13 residues long. CDR3 nucleotide sequence: TGTGCCTGGAGTGTATTGGACAATCAGCCCCAGCATTTT. Its translation is CAWSVLDNQPQHF.

The CDR3 sequence: CASRAELAYNEQFF. The DNA of the CDR3 is TGCGCCAGCAGAGCGGAGCTCGCGTACAATGAGCAGTTCTTC. This chain uses TRBV5-1 with TRBJ2-1; D may be TRBD2 (5 bases). V gave up 5 bases and J gave up 4 bases, with 13 bases separating them. The CDR3 contains 14 residues. Per germline, CDR1 SGHRS and CDR2 YFSETQ.

CDR3 DNA: TGTGCCAGCTCACCAAGGGGAACCGGCGAGGATACGCAGTATTTT. Protein product: CASSPRGTGEDTQYF. The V call is TRBV18, the J call TRBJ2-3, with a possible D match to TRBD1 (5 bases). Germline V CDR1 and CDR2: KGHSH, LQKENI. CDR3 length equals 15 residues. Trimming cost V 2 bases and J 6 bases, with 15 bases left between them.

This clone was counted once. This chain joins TRBV5-6 and TRBJ2-5; TRBD1 matches at 8 bases. This CDR3 has 14 residues. V was clipped by 4 bases and J by 3 bases; unmatched bases: 5. Germline assignment: CDR1 SGHDT and CDR2 YYEEEE. CDR3 sequence: CASSRLDREETQYF. In nucleotides, the CDR3 is TGTGCCAGCAGCCGGCTGGACAGGGAAGAGACCCAGTACTTC.

This chain links TRBV6-1 with TRBJ2-5; D is ambiguous. The germline V gene encodes CDR1 MNHNS and CDR2 SASEGT. This CDR3 is 14 amino acids long. V lost 4 bases and J lost 2, with 11 bases in between. DNA of the CDR3: TGTGCCAGCAGTGCCCGACAAGTACAAGAGACCCAGTACTTC. Translation: CASSARQVQETQYF.

The chain joins TRBV5-6 to TRBJ2-5; D possibly matches TRBD1 or TRBD2 (6 bases each). Trimming pared 2 bases from V and 4 bases from J, leaving 15 bases between. The CDR3 contains 15 residues. Germline loops: CDR1 SGHDT, CDR2 YYEEEE. The chain's CDR3 is CASSLRGQGGETQYF. In nucleotides, the CDR3 is TGTGCCAGCAGCTTACGGGGGCAAGGTGGAGAGACCCAGTACTTC.